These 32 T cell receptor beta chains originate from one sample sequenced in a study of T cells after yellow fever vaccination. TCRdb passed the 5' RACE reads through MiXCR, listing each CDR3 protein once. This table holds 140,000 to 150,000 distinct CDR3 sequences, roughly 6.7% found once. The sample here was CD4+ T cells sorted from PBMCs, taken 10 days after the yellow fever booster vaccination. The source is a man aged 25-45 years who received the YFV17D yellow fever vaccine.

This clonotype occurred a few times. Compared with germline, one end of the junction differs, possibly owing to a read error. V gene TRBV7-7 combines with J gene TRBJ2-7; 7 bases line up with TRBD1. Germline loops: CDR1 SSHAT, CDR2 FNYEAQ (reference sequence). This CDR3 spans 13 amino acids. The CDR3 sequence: CASSPTGTYEQYF. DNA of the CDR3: TGTGCTAGCAGCCCGACAGGGACCTACGAGCAGTACTTC.

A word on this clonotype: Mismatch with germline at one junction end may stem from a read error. In nucleotides, the CDR3 is TGCGCCCGCAGCTTGGCCGGGGGAGTCAGTCCCGGGGAGCTGTTTTTT. Translating it yields CARSLAGGVSPGELFF. This chain links TRBV5-1 with TRBJ2-2; possibly TRBD2 for D (6 bases). CDR3 length: 16 residues. In germline, CDR1 is SGHRS, CDR2 YFSETQ.

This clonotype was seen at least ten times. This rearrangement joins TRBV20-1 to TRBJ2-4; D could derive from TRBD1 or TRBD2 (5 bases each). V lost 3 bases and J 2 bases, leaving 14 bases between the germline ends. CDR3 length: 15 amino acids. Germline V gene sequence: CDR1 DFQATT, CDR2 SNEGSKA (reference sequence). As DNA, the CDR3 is TGCAGTGCTAGTCCACCGGGGCGCTCCAAAAACATTCAGTACTTC. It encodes CSASPPGRSKNIQYF.

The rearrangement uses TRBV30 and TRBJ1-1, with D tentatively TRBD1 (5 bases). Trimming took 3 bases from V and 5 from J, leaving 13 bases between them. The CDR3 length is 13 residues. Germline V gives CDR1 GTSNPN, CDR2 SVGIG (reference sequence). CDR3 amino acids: CAWRGTRLTEAFF. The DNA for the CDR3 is TGTGCCTGGAGAGGGACCCGATTGACTGAAGCTTTCTTT.

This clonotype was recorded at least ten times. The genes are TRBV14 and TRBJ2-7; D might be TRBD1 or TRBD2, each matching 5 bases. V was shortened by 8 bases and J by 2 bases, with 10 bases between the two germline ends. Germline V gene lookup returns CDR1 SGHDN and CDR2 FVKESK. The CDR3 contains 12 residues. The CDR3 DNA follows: TGTGCCAGCGGGGACGGGCCCTACGAGCAGTACTTC. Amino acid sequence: CASGDGPYEQYF.

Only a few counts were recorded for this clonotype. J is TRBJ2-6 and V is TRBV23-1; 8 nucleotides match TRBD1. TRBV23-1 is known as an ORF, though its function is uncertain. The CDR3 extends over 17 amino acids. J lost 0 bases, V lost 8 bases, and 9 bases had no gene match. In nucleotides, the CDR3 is TGCGCCAGCCCCTCGGACAGGGCTGTCTCTGGGGCCAACGTCCTGACTTTC. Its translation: CASPSDRAVSGANVLTF.

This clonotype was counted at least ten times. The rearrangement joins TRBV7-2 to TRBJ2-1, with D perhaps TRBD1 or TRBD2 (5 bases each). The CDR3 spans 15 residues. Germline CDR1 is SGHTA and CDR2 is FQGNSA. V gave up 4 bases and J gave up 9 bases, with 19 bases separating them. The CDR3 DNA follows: TGTGCCAGCAGCTCCCCCACCCCGGGACGACGTGAGCAGTTCTTC. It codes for CASSSPTPGRREQFF.

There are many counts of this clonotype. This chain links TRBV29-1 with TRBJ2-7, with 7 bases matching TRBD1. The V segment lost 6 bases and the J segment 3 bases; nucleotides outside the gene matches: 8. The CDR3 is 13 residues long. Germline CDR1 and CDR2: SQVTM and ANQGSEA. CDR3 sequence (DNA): TGCAGCGTCCGACAGGGTAAAGGCTACGAGCAGTACTTC. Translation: CSVRQGKGYEQYF.

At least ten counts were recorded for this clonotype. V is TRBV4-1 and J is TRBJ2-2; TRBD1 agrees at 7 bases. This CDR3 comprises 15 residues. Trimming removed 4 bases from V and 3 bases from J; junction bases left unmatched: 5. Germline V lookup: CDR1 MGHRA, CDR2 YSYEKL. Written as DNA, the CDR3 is TGCGCCAGCAGCCGACGGGACAGAGACACCGGGGAGCTGTTTTTT. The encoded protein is CASSRRDRDTGELFF.

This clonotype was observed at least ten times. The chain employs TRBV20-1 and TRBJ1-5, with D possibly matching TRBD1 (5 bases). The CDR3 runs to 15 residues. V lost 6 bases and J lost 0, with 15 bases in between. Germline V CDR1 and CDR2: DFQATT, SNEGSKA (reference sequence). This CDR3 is CSAGARTYSNQPQHF. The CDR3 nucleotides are TGCAGTGCCGGGGCCCGGACCTATAGCAATCAGCCCCAGCATTTT.

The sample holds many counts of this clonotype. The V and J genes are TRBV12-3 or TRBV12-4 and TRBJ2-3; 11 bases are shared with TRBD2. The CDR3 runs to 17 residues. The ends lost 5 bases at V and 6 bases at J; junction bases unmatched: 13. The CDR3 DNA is TGTGCCAGCAGTCCGAGGCCGGGACTAGCGGCCCTTGATACGCAGTATTTT. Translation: CASSPRPGLAALDTQYF.

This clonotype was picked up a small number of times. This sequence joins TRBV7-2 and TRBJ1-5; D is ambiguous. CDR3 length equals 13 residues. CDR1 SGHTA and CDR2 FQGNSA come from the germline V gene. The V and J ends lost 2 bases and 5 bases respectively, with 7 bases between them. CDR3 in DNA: TGTGCCAGCAGCTTAATGAGGGATCAGCCCCAGCATTTT. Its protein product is CASSLMRDQPQHF. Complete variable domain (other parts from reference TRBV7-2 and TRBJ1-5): GAGVSQSPSNKVTEKGKDVELRCDPISGHTALYWYRQSLGQGLEFLIYFQGNSAPDKSGLPSDRFSAERTGGSVSTLTIQRTQQEDSAVYLCASSLMRDQPQHFGDGTRLSIL.

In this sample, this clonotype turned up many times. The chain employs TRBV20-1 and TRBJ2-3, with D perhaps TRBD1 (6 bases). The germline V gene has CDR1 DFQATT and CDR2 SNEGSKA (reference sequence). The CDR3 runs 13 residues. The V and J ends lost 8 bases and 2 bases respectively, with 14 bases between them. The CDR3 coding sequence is TGCAGTCCCCGGGACACCGACACAGATACGCAGTATTTT. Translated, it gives CSPRDTDTDTQYF.

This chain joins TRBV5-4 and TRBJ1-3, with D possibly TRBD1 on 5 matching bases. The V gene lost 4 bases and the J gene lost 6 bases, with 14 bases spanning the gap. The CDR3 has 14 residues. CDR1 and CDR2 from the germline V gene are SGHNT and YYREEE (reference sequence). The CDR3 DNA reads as TGTGCCAGCAGCGCCGACAGTCTCCCAAACACCATATATTTT. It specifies CASSADSLPNTIYF.

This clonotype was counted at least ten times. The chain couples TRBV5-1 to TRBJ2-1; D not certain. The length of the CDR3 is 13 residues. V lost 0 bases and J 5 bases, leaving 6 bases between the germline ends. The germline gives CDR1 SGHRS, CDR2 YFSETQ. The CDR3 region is CASSLDGNNEQFF. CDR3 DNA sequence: TGCGCCAGCAGCTTGGATGGGAACAATGAGCAGTTCTTC.

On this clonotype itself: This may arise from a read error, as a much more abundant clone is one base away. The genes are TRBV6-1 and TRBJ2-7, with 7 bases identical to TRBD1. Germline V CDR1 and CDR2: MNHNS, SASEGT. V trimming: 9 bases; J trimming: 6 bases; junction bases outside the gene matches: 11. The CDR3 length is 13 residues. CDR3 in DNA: TGTGCCAGTAATCGACAGGGAAGCTGCGAGCAGTACTTC. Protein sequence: CASNRQGSCEQYF.

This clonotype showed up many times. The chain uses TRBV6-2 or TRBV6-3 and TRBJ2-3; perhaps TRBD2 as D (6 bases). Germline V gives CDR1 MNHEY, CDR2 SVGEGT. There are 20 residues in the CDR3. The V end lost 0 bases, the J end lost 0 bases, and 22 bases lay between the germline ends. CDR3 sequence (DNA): TGTGCCAGCAGTTACTCTCGTGGACTACCGAACCCCTATAGCACAGATACGCAGTATTTT. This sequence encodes CASSYSRGLPNPYSTDTQYF.

The DNA for the CDR3 is TGTGCCAGCGGACTTACTAGCTCCGGGGACAATGAGCAGTTCTTC. Amino acid sequence: CASGLTSSGDNEQFF. The V call is TRBV11-2, the J call TRBJ2-1, with D possibly matching TRBD2 (6 bases). There are 15 residues in the CDR3. Germline V gene lookup returns CDR1 SGHAT and CDR2 FQNNGV. Between the trimmed V and J ends, which lost 8 bases and 5 bases, there was a span of 19 bases.

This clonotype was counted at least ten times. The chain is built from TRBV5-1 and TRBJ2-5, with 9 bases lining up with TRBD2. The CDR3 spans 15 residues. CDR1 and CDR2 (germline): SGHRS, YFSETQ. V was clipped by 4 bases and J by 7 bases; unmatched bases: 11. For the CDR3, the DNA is TGCGCCAGCAGCCTGGGACTAGCTGCTTCGGGGACCCAGTACTTC. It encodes CASSLGLAASGTQYF.

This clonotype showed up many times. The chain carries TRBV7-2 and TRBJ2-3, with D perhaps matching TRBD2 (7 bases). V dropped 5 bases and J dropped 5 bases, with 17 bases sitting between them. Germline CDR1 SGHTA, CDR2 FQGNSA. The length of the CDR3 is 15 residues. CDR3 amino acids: CASSLGAGVGDTQYF. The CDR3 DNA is TGTGCCAGCAGCCTGGGGGCGGGAGTAGGAGATACGCAGTATTTT. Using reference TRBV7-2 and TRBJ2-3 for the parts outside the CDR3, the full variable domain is GAGVSQSPSNKVTEKGKDVELRCDPISGHTALYWYRQSLGQGLEFLIYFQGNSAPDKSGLPSDRFSAERTGGSVSTLTIQRTQQEDSAVYLCASSLGAGVGDTQYFGPGTRLTVL.

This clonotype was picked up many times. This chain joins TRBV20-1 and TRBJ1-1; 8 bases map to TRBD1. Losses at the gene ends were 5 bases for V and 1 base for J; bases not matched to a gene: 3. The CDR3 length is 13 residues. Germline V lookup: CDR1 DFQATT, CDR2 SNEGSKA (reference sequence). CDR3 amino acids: CSAATGGNTEAFF. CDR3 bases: TGCAGTGCTGCTACAGGGGGGAACACTGAAGCTTTCTTT.

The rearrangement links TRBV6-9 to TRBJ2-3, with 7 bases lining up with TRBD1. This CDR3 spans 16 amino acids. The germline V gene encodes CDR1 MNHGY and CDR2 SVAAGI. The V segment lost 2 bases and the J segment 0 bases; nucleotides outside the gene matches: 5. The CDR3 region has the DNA TGTGCCAGCAGTTATCTTAGACAGGGTAGCACAGATACGCAGTATTTT. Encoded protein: CASSYLRQGSTDTQYF.

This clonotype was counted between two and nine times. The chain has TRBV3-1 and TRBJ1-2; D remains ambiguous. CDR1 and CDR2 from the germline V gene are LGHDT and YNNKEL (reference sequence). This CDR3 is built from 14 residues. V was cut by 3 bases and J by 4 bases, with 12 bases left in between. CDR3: CASSQAGVGYGYTF. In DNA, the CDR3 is TGTGCCAGCAGCCAGGCCGGGGTGGGCTATGGCTACACCTTC.

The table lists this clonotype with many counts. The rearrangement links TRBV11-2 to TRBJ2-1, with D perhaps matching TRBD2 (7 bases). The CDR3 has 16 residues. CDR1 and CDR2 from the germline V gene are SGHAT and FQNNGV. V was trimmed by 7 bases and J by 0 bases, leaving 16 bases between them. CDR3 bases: TGTGCCAGCATCCGTGGGAGGGGGAGCTCCTACAATGAGCAGTTCTTC. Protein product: CASIRGRGSSYNEQFF.

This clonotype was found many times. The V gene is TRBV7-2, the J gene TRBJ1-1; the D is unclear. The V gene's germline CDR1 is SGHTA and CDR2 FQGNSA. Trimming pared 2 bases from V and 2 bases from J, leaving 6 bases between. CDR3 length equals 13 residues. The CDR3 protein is CASSLNRNTEAFF. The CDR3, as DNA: TGTGCCAGCAGCTTAAACCGAAACACTGAAGCTTTCTTT. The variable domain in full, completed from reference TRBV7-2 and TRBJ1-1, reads GAGVSQSPSNKVTEKGKDVELRCDPISGHTALYWYRQSLGQGLEFLIYFQGNSAPDKSGLPSDRFSAERTGGSVSTLTIQRTQQEDSAVYLCASSLNRNTEAFFGQGTRLTVV.

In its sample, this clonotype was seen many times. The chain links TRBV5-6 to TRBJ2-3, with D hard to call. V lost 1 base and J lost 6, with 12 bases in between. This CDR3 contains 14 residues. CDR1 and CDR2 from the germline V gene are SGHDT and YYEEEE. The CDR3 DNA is TGTGCCAGCAGCTTGAGGCTAATTTCCGATACGCAGTATTTT. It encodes CASSLRLISDTQYF. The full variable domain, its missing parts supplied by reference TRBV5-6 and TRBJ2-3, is DAGVTQSPTHLIKTRGQQVTLRCSPKSGHDTVSWYQQALGQGPQFIFQYYEEEERQRGNFPDRFSGHQFPNYSSELNVNALLLGDSALYLCASSLRLISDTQYFGPGTRLTVL.

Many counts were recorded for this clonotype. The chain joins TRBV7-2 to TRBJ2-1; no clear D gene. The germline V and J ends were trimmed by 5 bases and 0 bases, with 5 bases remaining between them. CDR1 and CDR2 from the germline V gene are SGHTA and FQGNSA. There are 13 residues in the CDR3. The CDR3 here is CASSTSSYNEQFF. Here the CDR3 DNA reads TGTGCCAGCAGCACGAGCTCCTACAATGAGCAGTTCTTC.

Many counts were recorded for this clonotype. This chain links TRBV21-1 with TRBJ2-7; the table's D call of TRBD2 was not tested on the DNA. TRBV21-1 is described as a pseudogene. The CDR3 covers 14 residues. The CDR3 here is CASTRTSAIYEQYF. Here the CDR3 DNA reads TGTGCCAGCACCCGGACTAGCGCTATCTACGAGCAGTACTTC.

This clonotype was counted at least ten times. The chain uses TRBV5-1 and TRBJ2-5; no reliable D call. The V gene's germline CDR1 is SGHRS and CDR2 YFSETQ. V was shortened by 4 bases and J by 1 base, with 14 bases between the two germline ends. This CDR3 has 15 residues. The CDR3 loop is CASSPAIGSQETQYF. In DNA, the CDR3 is TGCGCCAGCAGCCCGGCCATCGGGTCCCAAGAGACCCAGTACTTC.

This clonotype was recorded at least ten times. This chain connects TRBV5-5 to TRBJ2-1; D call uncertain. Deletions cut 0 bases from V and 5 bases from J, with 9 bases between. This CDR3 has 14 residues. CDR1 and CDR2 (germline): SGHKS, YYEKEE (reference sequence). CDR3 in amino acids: CASSLGWEDNEQFF. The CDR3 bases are TGTGCCAGCAGCTTGGGTTGGGAAGACAATGAGCAGTTCTTC.

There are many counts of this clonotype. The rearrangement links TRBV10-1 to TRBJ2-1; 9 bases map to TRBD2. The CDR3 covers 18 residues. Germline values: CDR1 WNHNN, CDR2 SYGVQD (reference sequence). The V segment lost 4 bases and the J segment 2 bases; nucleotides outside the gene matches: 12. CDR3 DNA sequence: TGCGCCAGCAGTGGGGCCGGGAACGGCGGGAGGGCCTACAATGAGCAGTTCTTC. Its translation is CASSGAGNGGRAYNEQFF.

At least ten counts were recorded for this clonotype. CDR3 residues: CASSLGRTDYGYTF. The CDR3 nucleotides are TGCGCCAGCAGCTTGGGACGCACCGACTATGGCTACACCTTC. The chain uses TRBV5-1 and TRBJ1-2; D is ambiguous. The V end was cut by 0 bases, the J end by 3 bases, with 9 bases between. The CDR3 spans 14 residues. Looked up from germline, CDR1 is SGHRS and CDR2 is YFSETQ.